The sequence of this TCR beta chain was determined in a study of cytomegalovirus exposure and HLA in healthy donors. Study-level points and caveats: Later analysis identified around 15,000 TCR beta sequences associated with HLA alleles, using a false discovery rate threshold of 0.05.

A word on this clone: Its matching antigen is unknown.

The PCR made use of 60 Vbeta and 13 Jbeta primers. The table came from immunoSEQ multiplex PCR; TCRdb's copy has only in-frame clones and leaves some out. The table includes under 170,000 clones, 55% to 75% detected once. This sequence was found in an older woman in good health and CMV-seropositive. The sequencing input was PBMCs.

Here the CDR3 DNA reads TGTGCCACCAGCAGAGATGTTCAGGGTTTCTACCGGGACACCATATATTTT. Protein: CATSRDVQGFYRDTIYF. The chain joins TRBV15 to TRBJ1-3; D perhaps matches TRBD1 (5 bases). Trimming pared 0 bases from V and 8 bases from J, leaving 20 bases between. CDR1 LNHNV and CDR2 YYDKDF come from the germline V gene (reference sequence). This CDR3 has 17 residues.